The next 20 T cell receptor beta chains were all read from a single sample in a study of monozygotic twins with inflammatory bowel disease. TCRdb reprocessed the 5' RACE reads and keeps a single row for each CDR3 protein, giving no DNA. The data include around 380,000 distinct CDR3 sequences; the top ten clones carry 2% to 2.5%. The sample was blood. These receptors were collected from a human donor with ulcerative colitis or Crohn's disease, or a healthy co-twin of an affected twin (not recorded which).

The J gene is TRBJ2-3, the V gene TRBV18. Germline V gives CDR1 KGHSH, CDR2 LQKENI. The CDR3 totals 16 residues. The CDR3: CASSPPNSLSTDTQYF.

The chain has TRBV20-1 and TRBJ2-5; TCRdb's D call, TRBD1, is unchecked because there is no DNA. Germline lookup yields CDR1 DFQATT and CDR2 SNEGSKA (reference sequence). There are 14 residues in the CDR3. The CDR3 sequence is CSARDLAGGETQYF.

The chain couples TRBV13 to TRBJ1-5; without DNA, the TCRdb call of TRBD1 cannot be checked. This CDR3 contains 14 residues. Germline CDR1 reads PRHDT; CDR2 reads FYEKMQ (reference sequence). The CDR3 here is CASSYRQGNQPQHF.

V usage is TRBV20-1 and J usage is TRBJ2-5; TCRdb designates TRBD2, a call that cannot be tested without DNA. There are 14 residues in the CDR3. Germline CDR1 and CDR2: DFQATT and SNEGSKA (reference sequence). CDR3 residues: CSAPAGGGGETQYF.

The CDR3 sequence is CASSLTGMSTEAFF. The genes are TRBV6-2 or TRBV6-3 and TRBJ1-1; as DNA is missing, the TRBD1 call by TCRdb cannot be tested. Germline CDR1 and CDR2: MNHEY and SVGEGT. The CDR3 covers 14 residues.

J is TRBJ2-5 and V is TRBV4-1. CDR1 is MGHRA, CDR2 YSYEKL, per germline. The CDR3 has 13 residues. CDR3 sequence: CASSQVYQETQYF.

The rearrangement joins TRBV7-9 to TRBJ2-7. Germline V gene sequence: CDR1 SEHNR, CDR2 FQNEAQ (reference sequence). The CDR3 extends over 15 amino acids. CDR3 sequence: CASSLGQMGSYEQYF.

V gene TRBV9 combines with J gene TRBJ2-7; as DNA is missing, the TRBD2 call by TCRdb cannot be tested. The CDR3 runs to 15 residues. Germline V gene sequence: CDR1 SGDLS, CDR2 YYNGEE. The CDR3 loop is CASSVAIAGGAEQYF.

The V gene is TRBV7-9, the J gene TRBJ1-1; TCRdb's D call of TRBD1 is untestable without DNA. This CDR3 region has 14 residues. The germline CDR1 and CDR2 sequences are SEHNR and FQNEAQ (reference sequence). Here the CDR3 reads CASSLRQVVTEAFF.

The chain joins TRBV5-1 to TRBJ1-6; there is no DNA to check the TCRdb D call of TRBD1. CDR1 is SGHRS, CDR2 YFSETQ, per germline. The CDR3 extends over 14 amino acids. The CDR3 spells CASNEQGGNSPLHF.

This rearrangement joins TRBV5-5 to TRBJ1-5; the D call from TCRdb, TRBD1, cannot be confirmed without DNA. Germline CDR1 and CDR2: SGHKS and YYEKEE (reference sequence). The CDR3 loop spans 16 amino acids. This CDR3 reads CASSLRPGTGNQPQHF.

The CDR3 sequence is CALKGQHAYEQYF. The chain has TRBV9 and TRBJ2-7; TCRdb selects TRBD1, and the lack of DNA leaves this call unchecked. The CDR3 is 13 amino acids. Germline CDR1 is SGDLS and CDR2 is YYNGEE.

The CDR3 protein is CASSFVGASDTQYF. This chain connects TRBV7-2 to TRBJ2-3. CDR3 length: 14 residues. Germline lookup yields CDR1 SGHTA and CDR2 FQGNSA.

This chain uses TRBV7-9 with TRBJ2-3. The CDR3 extends over 13 amino acids. Germline values: CDR1 SEHNR, CDR2 FQNEAQ (reference sequence). The CDR3 here is CASKWSNTDTQYF.

This chain's CDR3 is CASSLGGRRNEQFF. This chain links TRBV7-6 with TRBJ2-1; checking the TCRdb D call of TRBD2 is not possible without DNA. The CDR3 spans 14 residues. Germline CDR1 reads SGHVS; CDR2 reads FNYEAQ. Full variable domain (outside the CDR3, taken from reference TRBV7-6 and TRBJ2-1): GAGVSQSPRYKVTKRGQDVALRCDPISGHVSLYWYRQALGQGPEFLTYFNYEAQQDKSGLPNDRFSAERPEGSISTLTIQRTEQRDSAMYRCASSLGGRRNEQFFGPGTRLTVL.

CDR3 amino acids: CASSTGQSGNTIYF. The chain recombines TRBV5-1 with TRBJ1-3; the TCRdb D gene call, TRBD1, has no DNA to confirm it. Germline V gene data show CDR1 as SGHRS and CDR2 as YFSETQ. The CDR3 runs to 14 residues.

This rearrangement joins TRBV20-1 to TRBJ1-4; the D call from TCRdb, TRBD1, cannot be confirmed without DNA. The germline V gene has CDR1 DFQATT and CDR2 SNEGSKA (reference sequence). The CDR3 runs to 13 residues. The CDR3 here is CSARLQAGEKLFF.

The chain carries TRBV7-9 and TRBJ2-1; absent DNA, TCRdb's TRBD2 call cannot be checked. The CDR3 runs to 16 residues. Per the germline V gene, CDR1 is SEHNR and CDR2 is FQNEAQ (reference sequence). CDR3 amino acids: CASSFGRLVISNEQFF.

This rearrangement joins TRBV6-6 to TRBJ1-1; without DNA, the TCRdb call of TRBD1 cannot be checked. The CDR3 is 11 residues long. Germline V gene lookup returns CDR1 MNHNY and CDR2 SVGAGI (reference sequence). CDR3 sequence: CASTRRGHAFF.

The chain recombines TRBV19 with TRBJ1-4. Germline V gene lookup returns CDR1 LNHDA and CDR2 SQIVND (reference sequence). This CDR3 is built from 15 residues. CDR3 loop: CASRGLETDNEKLFF.